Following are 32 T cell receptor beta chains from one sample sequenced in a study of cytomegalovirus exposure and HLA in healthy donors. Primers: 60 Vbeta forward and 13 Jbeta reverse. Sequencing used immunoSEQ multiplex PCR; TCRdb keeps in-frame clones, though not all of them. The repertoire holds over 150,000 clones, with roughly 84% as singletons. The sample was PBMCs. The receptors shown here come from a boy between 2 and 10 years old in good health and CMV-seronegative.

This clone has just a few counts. The CDR3 sequence: CASSRAGGYGQPQHF. DNA for the CDR3: TGTGCCAGCAGTCGGGCAGGGGGTTATGGGCAGCCCCAGCATTTT. The rearrangement links TRBV2 to TRBJ1-5; 7 nucleotides match TRBD1. The CDR3 has 15 amino acids. V dropped 5 bases and J dropped 7; count of bases not matched to a gene: 11. Per the germline V gene, CDR1 is SNHLY and CDR2 is FYNNEI.

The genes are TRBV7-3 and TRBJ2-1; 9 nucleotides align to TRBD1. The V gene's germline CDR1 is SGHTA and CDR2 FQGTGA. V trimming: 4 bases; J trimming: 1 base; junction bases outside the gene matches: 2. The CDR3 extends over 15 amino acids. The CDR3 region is CASSSTGGSYNEQFF. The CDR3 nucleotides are TGTGCCAGCAGCTCGACAGGGGGATCCTACAATGAGCAGTTCTTC.

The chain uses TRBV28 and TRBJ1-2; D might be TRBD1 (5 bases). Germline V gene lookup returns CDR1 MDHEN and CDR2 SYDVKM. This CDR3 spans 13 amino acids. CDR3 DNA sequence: TGTGCATGCGGTGGGGCAGCCAAATATGGCTACACCTTC. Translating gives CACGGAAKYGYTF.

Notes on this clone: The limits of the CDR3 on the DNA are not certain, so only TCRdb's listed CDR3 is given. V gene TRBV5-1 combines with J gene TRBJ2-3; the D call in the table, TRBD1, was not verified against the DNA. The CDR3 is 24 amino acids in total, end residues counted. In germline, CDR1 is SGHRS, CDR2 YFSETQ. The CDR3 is CASSSRGQHDRYAVFWPRQGTQYF.

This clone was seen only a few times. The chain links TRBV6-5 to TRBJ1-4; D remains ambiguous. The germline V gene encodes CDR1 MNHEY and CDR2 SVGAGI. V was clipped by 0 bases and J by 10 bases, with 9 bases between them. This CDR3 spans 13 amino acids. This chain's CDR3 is CASSYSAAGKLFF. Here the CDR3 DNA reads TGTGCCAGCAGTTACTCCGCCGCGGGAAAACTGTTTTTT.

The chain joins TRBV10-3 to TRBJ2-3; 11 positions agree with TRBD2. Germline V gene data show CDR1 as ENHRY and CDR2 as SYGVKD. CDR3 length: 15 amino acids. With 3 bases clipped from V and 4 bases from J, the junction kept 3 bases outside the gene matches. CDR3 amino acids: CAISDTSGSPDTQYF. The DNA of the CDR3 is TGTGCCATCAGTGACACTAGCGGGAGCCCAGATACGCAGTATTTT.

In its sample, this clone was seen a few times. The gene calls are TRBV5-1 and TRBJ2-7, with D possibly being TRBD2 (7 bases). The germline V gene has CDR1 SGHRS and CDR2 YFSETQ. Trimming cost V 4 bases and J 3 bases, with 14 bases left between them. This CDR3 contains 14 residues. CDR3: CASSLRGLHYEQYF. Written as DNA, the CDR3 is TGCGCCAGCAGCCTCAGGGGACTACACTACGAGCAGTACTTC.

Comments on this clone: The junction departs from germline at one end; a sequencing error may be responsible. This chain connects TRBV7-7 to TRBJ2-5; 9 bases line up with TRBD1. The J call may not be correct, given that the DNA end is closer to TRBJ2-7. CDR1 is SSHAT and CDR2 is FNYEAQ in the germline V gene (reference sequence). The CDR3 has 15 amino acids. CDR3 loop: CASSLRTGEDYEQYF. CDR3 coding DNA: TGTGCTAGCAGCTTGAGGACAGGGGAAGACTACGAGCAGTACTTC.

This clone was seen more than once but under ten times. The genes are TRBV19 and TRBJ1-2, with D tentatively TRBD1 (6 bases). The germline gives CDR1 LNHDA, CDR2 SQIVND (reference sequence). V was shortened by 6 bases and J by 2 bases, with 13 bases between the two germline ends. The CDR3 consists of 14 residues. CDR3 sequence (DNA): TGTGCCAGTAGGGTACAGGGCCCAAACTATGGCTACACCTTC. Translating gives CASRVQGPNYGYTF. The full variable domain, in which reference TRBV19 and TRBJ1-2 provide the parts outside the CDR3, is DGGITQSPKYLFRKEGQNVTLSCEQNLNHDAMYWYRQDPGQGLRLIYYSQIVNDFQKGDIAEGYSVSREKKESFPLTVTSAQKNPTAFYLCASRVQGPNYGYTFGSGTRLTVV.

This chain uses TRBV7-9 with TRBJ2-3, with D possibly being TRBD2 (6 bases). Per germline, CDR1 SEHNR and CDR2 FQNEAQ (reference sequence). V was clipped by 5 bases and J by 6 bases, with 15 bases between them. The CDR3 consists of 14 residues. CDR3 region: CASSAGLLRDTQYF. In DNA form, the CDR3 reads TGTGCCAGCAGCGCGGGACTGCTGAGGGATACGCAGTATTTT.

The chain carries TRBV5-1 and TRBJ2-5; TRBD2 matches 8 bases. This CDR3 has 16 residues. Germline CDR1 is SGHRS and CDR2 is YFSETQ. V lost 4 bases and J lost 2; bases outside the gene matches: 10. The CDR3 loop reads CASSATFSGGQETQYF. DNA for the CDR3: TGCGCCAGCAGCGCAACCTTTTCGGGAGGGCAAGAGACCCAGTACTTC.

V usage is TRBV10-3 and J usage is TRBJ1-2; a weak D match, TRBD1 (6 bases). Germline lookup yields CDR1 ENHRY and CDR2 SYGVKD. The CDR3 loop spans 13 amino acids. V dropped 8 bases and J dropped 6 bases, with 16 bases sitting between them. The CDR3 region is CAIRNQGRDGYTF. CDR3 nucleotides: TGTGCCATCCGGAATCAGGGGAGGGATGGCTACACCTTC.

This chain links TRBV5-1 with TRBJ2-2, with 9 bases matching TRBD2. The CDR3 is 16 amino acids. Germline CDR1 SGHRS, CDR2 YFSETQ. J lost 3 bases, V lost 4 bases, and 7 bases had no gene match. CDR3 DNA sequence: TGCGCCAGCAGCGGTTATAGCGGGAGCGACACCGGGGAGCTGTTTTTT. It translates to CASSGYSGSDTGELFF.

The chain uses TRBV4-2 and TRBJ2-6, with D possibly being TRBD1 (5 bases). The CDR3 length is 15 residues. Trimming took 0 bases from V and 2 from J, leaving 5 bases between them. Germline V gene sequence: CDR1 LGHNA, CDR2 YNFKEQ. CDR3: CASSQETAGANVLTF. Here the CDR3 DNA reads TGTGCCAGCAGCCAAGAGACAGCTGGGGCCAACGTCCTGACTTTC.

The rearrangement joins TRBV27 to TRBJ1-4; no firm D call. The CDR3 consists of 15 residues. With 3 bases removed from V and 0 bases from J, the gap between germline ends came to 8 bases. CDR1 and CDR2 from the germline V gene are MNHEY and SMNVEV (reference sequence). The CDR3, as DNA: TGTGCCAGCAGTTTGGTCCGGGCAACTAATGAAAAACTGTTTTTT. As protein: CASSLVRATNEKLFF.

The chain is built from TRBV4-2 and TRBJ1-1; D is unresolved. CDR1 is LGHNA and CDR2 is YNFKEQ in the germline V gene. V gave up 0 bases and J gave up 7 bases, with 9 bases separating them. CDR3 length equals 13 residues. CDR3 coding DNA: TGTGCCAGCAGCCAAGAACAGTTCATTGAAGCTTTCTTT. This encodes CASSQEQFIEAFF.

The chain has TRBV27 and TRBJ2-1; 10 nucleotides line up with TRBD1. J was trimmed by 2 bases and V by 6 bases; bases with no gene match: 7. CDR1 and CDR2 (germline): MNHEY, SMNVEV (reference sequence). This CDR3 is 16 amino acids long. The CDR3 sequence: CASSRPGQGPYNEQFF. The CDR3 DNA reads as TGTGCCAGCAGCCGGCCGGGACAGGGGCCCTACAATGAGCAGTTCTTC.

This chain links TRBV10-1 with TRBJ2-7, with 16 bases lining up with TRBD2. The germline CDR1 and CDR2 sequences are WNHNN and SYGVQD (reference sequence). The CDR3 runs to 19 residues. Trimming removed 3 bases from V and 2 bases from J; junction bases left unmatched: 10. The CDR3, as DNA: TGCGCCAGCAGTGAAGGTCAAGGGGGACTAGCGGGAGGGACCTACGAGCAGTACTTC. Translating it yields CASSEGQGGLAGGTYEQYF.

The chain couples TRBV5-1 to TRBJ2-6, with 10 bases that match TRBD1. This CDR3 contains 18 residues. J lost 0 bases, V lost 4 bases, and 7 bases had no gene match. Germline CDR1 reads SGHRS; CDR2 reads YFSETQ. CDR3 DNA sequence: TGCGCCAGCAGCCTACGGACAGGGGGGAGCTCTGGGGCCAACGTCCTGACTTTC. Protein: CASSLRTGGSSGANVLTF.

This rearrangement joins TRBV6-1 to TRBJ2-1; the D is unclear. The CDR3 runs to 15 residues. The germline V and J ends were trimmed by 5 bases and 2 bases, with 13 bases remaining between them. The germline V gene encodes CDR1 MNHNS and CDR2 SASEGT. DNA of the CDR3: TGTGCCAGCAGTCTTGAGGAGCCTCCCTACAATGAGCAGTTCTTC. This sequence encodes CASSLEEPPYNEQFF.

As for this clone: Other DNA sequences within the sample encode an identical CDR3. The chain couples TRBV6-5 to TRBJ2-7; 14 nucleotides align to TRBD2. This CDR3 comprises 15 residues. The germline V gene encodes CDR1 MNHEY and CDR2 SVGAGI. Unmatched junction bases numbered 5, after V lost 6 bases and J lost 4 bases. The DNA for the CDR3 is TGTGCCAGCAGCCTAAGGACTAGCGGGAGGTACGAGCAGTACTTC. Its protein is CASSLRTSGRYEQYF.

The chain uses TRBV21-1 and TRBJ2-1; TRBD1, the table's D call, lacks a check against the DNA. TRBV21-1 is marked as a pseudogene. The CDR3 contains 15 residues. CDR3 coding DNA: TGTGCCAGCACCCCGCACCGGGACACCTACAATGAGCAGTTCTTC. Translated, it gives CASTPHRDTYNEQFF.

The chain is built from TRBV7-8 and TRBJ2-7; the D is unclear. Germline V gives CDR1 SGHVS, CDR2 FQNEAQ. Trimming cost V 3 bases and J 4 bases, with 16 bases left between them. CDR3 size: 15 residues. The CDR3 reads CASSFRSTDIYEQYF. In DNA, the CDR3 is TGTGCCAGCAGCTTTAGGTCTACAGACATTTACGAGCAGTACTTC.

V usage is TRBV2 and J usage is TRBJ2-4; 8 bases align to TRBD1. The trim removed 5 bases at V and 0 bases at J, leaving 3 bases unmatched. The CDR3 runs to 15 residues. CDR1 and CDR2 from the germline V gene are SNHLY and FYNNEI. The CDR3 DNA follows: TGTGCCAGCAGTACAGGGGGGCTAGCCAAAAACATTCAGTACTTC. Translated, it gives CASSTGGLAKNIQYF.

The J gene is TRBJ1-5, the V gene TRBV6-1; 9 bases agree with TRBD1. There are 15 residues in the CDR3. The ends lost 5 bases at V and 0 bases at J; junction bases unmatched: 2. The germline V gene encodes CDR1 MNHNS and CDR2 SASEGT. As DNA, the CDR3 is TGTGCCAGCAGTCGACAGGGGGGTAGCAATCAGCCCCAGCATTTT. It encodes CASSRQGGSNQPQHF.

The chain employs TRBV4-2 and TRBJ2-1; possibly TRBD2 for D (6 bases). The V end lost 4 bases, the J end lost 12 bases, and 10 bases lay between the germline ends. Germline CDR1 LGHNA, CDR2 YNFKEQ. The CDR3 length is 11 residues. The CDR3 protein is CASSRLGGQFF. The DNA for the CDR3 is TGTGCCAGCAGCCGACTAGGTGGGCAGTTCTTC.

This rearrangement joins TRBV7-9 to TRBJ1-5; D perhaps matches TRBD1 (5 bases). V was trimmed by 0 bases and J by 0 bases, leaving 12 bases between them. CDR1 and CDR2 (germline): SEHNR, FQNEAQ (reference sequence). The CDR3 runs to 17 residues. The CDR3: CASSLARPGISNQPQHF. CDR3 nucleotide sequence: TGTGCCAGCAGCTTAGCTAGGCCAGGGATTAGCAATCAGCCCCAGCATTTT.

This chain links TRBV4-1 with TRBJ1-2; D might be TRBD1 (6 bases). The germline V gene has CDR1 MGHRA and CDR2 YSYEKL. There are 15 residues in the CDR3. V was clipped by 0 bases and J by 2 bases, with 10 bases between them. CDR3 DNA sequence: TGCGCCAGCAGCCAAGATCCCAGGGGAAACTATGGCTACACCTTC. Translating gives CASSQDPRGNYGYTF.

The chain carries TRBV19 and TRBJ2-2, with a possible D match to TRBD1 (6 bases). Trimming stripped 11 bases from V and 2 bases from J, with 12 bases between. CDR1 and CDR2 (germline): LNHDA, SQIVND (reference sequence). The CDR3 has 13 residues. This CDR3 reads CAEGGVNTGELFF. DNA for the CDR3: TGTGCCGAAGGGGGTGTAAACACCGGGGAGCTGTTTTTT.

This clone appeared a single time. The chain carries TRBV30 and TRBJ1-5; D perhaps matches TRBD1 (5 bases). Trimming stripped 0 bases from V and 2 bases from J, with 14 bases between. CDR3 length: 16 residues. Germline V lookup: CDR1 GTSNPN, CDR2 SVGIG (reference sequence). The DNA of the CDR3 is TGTGCCTGGAGTGTACGGGCAGGGTCGGGCAATCAGCCCCAGCATTTT. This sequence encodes CAWSVRAGSGNQPQHF.

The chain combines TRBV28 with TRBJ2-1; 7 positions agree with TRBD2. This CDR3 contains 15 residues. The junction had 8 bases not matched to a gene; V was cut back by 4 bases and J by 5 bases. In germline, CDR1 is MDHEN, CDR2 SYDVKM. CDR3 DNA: TGTGCCAGCAGTTCTCCACTAGCGTACGACAATGAGCAGTTCTTC. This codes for CASSSPLAYDNEQFF.

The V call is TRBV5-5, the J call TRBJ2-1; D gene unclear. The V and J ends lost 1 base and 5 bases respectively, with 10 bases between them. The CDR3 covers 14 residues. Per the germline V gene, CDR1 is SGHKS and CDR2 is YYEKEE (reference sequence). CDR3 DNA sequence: TGTGCCAGCAGCTTGTTTTCCGTAAACAATGAGCAGTTCTTC. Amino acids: CASSLFSVNNEQFF.